This T cell receptor beta chain emerged from a study of T cells after yellow fever vaccination. Study background: Libraries from low-cell-number fractions were prepared with the SMART-Seq v4 Ultra Low Input RNA kit. Study conclusions and caveats: Researchers report a weaker secondary response that nonetheless peaked faster, day 5 versus 15. The booster response re-showed most primary clones: 96% CD4, roughly 91% CD8. Of the clonotypes, a small share occurred in both CD4 and CD8 compartments.

In TCRdb, the 5' RACE reads were re-called with MiXCR into one record per CDR3 protein. There are about 330,000 distinct CDR3 sequences in the sample; approximately 4% occur only once, and approximately 25% lies in the top ten. Points on this clonotype: Its antigen is as yet unknown. A much larger clone lies a single base off, so this may be a read error.

CDR3 length equals 13 residues. V dropped 3 bases and J dropped 1 base, with 6 bases sitting between them. The source is a man aged 18 to 35 who received the YFV17D yellow fever vaccine. The sample consisted of PBMCs, taken 5 days after the yellow fever booster vaccination. The chain employs TRBV12-3 or TRBV12-4 and TRBJ1-1; D remains ambiguous. The CDR3 reads CASSFRTNTEAFF. The CDR3 bases are TGTGCCAGCAGTTTTCGGACGAACACTGAAGCTTTCTTT.